This T cell receptor beta chain stems from a study of blood T cell repertoires in COVID-19. Whole-study context: Samples of COVID-19 (acute and convalescent) were obtained from the United States, Italy and Spain. T cells, B-cell-depleted T cells, or PBMCs supplied cDNA or gDNA.

During active infection, Seattle patients enrolled and were then monitored through disease. The V gene's germline CDR1 is SGHRS and CDR2 YFSETQ. With 4 bases removed from V and 3 bases from J, the gap between germline ends came to 15 bases. The CDR3 totals 15 residues. In the source study's methods: Amplification of reference gene primers provided the estimated nucleated cell counts. Assay used: immunoSEQ multiplex PCR; TCRdb lists only in-frame clones, some missing. Clonal size and the V and J genes are those of that table, whereas D and trimming came from the DNA. Here the sample spans 50,000 to 60,000 clones, about 80% being singletons.

Sequenced sample: peripheral blood. The sequence was obtained from an elderly man with COVID-19, enrolled during active disease. V usage is TRBV5-1 and J usage is TRBJ2-3, with a weak D call TRBD1 (6 bases). The CDR3 here is CASSTQDRSTDTQYF. DNA of the CDR3: TGCGCCAGCAGCACCCAAGACAGGTCTACAGATACGCAGTATTTT.